A single T cell receptor beta chain is shown here with its context. Its antigen is as yet unknown. The sample originates from a study of persistence of HIV-infected CD4 T cells. The study, taken as a whole, reports: Antigen-responding cells were enriched for degenerate expanded CDR3beta sequences.

Germline V gene data show CDR1 as SGHKS and CDR2 as YYEKEE (reference sequence). The length of the CDR3 is 17 residues. The V segment lost 7 bases and the J segment 4 bases; nucleotides outside the gene matches: 17. Stimulation used around 9.1 ug/mL lysate from CMV-infected fibroblasts. CD4+ T cells upregulating both CD40 ligand and CD69 were sorted as responding cells. PBMCs were depleted of CD8+ T cells before stimulation. For approximately 17 hours, CD8-depleted PBMCs received anti-CD28/CD49d costimulation, a CD40-blocking antibody and enfuvirtide. This was the immunoSEQ version 4 assay in survey mode. Clones were read by immunoSEQ multiplex PCR, and TCRdb kept only the in-frame ones, dropping some. The sample comprises 15,000 to 20,000 clones, 65% of which are singletons, and roughly 8.3% rests with the top ten.

This receptor was obtained from an adult woman with HIV who was CMV-seropositive. J is TRBJ2-3 and V is TRBV5-5; TRBD1 matches at 8 bases. The sequencing here drew on CD4+ T cells sorted from PBMCs after 18-hour stimulation, taken from a patient who received antiretroviral therapy. CDR3 in DNA: TGTGCCAGCTTCGGACAGGGTATGGTGTCGAGGGCAGATACGCAGTATTTT. Translated, it gives CASFGQGMVSRADTQYF. The variable domain in full, completed from reference TRBV5-5 and TRBJ2-3, reads DAGVTQSPTHLIKTRGQQVTLRCSPISGHKSVSWYQQVLGQGPQFIFQYYEKEERGRGNFPDRFSARQFPNYSSELNVNALLLGDSALYLCASFGQGMVSRADTQYFGPGTRLTVL.